These T cell receptor beta chains were read from a single sample in a study of T cell clusters in autoimmune cytopenias. TCRdb reprocessed the multiplex PCR reads, keeping one entry per CDR3 protein, no DNA. The clone table shows fewer than 5,500 distinct CDR3 sequences, with the ten largest holding 53%. This sample was shared with a second study, whose subject was T cell repertoires in aging, cancer and after chemotherapy.

Sequenced: peripheral blood. The receptors come from a human donor in good health. Each CDR3 is given with its conserved first and last residue. Clone size appears in some rows only: once, few, many, or a class for an expanded clone.

clone size: -
V gene: TRBV5-3
J gene: TRBJ1-4
CDR3 protein: CARSFRHEGVNEKLFF

clone size: -
V gene: TRBV6-5
J gene: TRBJ2-7
CDR3 protein: CASGRTGAYEQYF

clone size: medium-sized
V gene: TRBV19
J gene: TRBJ2-2
CDR3 protein: CASSIATGGPTTGELFF

clone size: -
V gene: TRBV5-4
J gene: TRBJ2-7
CDR3 protein: CASSLGLAGAHSYEQYF

clone size: -
V gene: TRBV12-3/TRBV12-4
J gene: TRBJ1-4
CDR3 protein: CASTTINEKLFF

clone size: medium-sized
V gene: TRBV7-6
J gene: TRBJ2-7
CDR3 protein: CASSLGLLGEQYF

clone size: medium-sized
V gene: TRBV19
J gene: TRBJ2-7
CDR3 protein: CASSQGSEQYF

clone size: -
V gene: TRBV19
J gene: TRBJ1-2
CDR3 protein: CASSIRTERHYGYTF

clone size: -
V gene: TRBV27
J gene: TRBJ1-5
CDR3 protein: CASSSRVEEQPQHF

clone size: medium-sized
V gene: TRBV19
J gene: TRBJ2-7
CDR3 protein: CASSMTGRSYEQYF

clone size: -
V gene: TRBV6-5
J gene: TRBJ2-1
CDR3 protein: CASSNGYGAADNEQFF

clone size: medium-sized
V gene: TRBV19
J gene: TRBJ2-7
CDR3 protein: CASSIVAGGSYEQYF

clone size: -
V gene: TRBV18
J gene: TRBJ2-5
CDR3 protein: CASSPAGVGETQYF

clone size: -
V gene: TRBV6-5
J gene: TRBJ2-3
CDR3 protein: CASSLAGGPYTQYF

clone size: -
V gene: TRBV11-1
J gene: TRBJ2-5
CDR3 protein: CASSLLIGGRETQYF

clone size: medium-sized
V gene: TRBV5-4
J gene: TRBJ2-1
CDR3 protein: CASSLDSSSYNEQFF

clone size: -
V gene: TRBV6-2/TRBV6-3
J gene: TRBJ2-1
CDR3 protein: CASKEGQEQFF

clone size: -
V gene: TRBV27
J gene: TRBJ1-2
CDR3 protein: CASSLRTGFTSYTF

clone size: -
V gene: TRBV19
J gene: TRBJ2-6
CDR3 protein: CASHWPRGTGNSGANVLTF

clone size: -
V gene: TRBV29-1
J gene: TRBJ1-1
CDR3 protein: CSGTVPYTEAFF

clone size: -
V gene: TRBV19
J gene: TRBJ2-7
CDR3 protein: CASSPSPPLLAGGSYEQYF

clone size: -
V gene: TRBV29-1
J gene: TRBJ2-7
CDR3 protein: CSVVGSYEQYF

clone size: -
V gene: TRBV11-1
J gene: TRBJ2-7
CDR3 protein: CASSLVSGTSYEQYF

clone size: medium-sized
V gene: TRBV6-5
J gene: TRBJ1-2
CDR3 protein: CASSQRQMEYYGYTF

clone size: -
V gene: TRBV5-1
J gene: TRBJ2-1
CDR3 protein: CASSLAGDNEQFF

clone size: -
V gene: TRBV5-1
J gene: TRBJ1-4
CDR3 protein: CASRPVPDRGWVLFF

clone size: -
V gene: TRBV19
J gene: TRBJ2-1
CDR3 protein: CASRSWGLGEYNEQFF

clone size: -
V gene: TRBV30
J gene: TRBJ1-5
CDR3 protein: CAWNRGSNQPQHF

clone size: medium-sized
V gene: TRBV15
J gene: TRBJ1-4
CDR3 protein: CATSRDWQTFKKLFF

clone size: medium-sized
V gene: TRBV6-2/TRBV6-3
J gene: TRBJ1-5
CDR3 protein: CASTALSGGYNQPQHF

clone size: -
V gene: TRBV6-2/TRBV6-3
J gene: TRBJ2-1
CDR3 protein: CASSPPGPLANEQFF

clone size: -
V gene: TRBV18
J gene: TRBJ1-5
CDR3 protein: CASSPTPGQESNQPQHF

clone size: -
V gene: TRBV19
J gene: TRBJ2-5
CDR3 protein: CASSISQGAKTQYF

clone size: -
V gene: TRBV6-1
J gene: TRBJ1-2
CDR3 protein: CASSESSPGGYTF

clone size: -
V gene: TRBV5-4
J gene: TRBJ2-5
CDR3 protein: CASSLDGRDGLETQYF

clone size: -
V gene: TRBV10-3
J gene: TRBJ2-7
CDR3 protein: CAISEREGVHEQYF

clone size: -
V gene: TRBV5-4
J gene: TRBJ2-7
CDR3 protein: CASSPSTSGSYEQYF

clone size: -
V gene: TRBV11-2
J gene: TRBJ1-1
CDR3 protein: CASSLHQVVRTSNEAFF

clone size: -
V gene: TRBV5-1
J gene: TRBJ2-5
CDR3 protein: CASSLGDAGTQYF

clone size: -
V gene: TRBV5-4
J gene: TRBJ2-3
CDR3 protein: CASSGAGVMTDTQYF

clone size: medium-sized
V gene: TRBV12-3/TRBV12-4
J gene: TRBJ2-7
CDR3 protein: CASSLGTSGPYEQYF

clone size: -
V gene: TRBV19
J gene: TRBJ2-1
CDR3 protein: CASSIRGLAGFNEQFF

clone size: -
V gene: TRBV6-5
J gene: TRBJ2-1
CDR3 protein: CASSSGSPSYNEQFF

clone size: -
V gene: TRBV6-1
J gene: TRBJ1-1
CDR3 protein: CASSPTMNTEAFF

clone size: -
V gene: TRBV19
J gene: TRBJ2-7
CDR3 protein: CASSIGWSGQASREQYF

clone size: -
V gene: TRBV6-2/TRBV6-3
J gene: TRBJ2-7
CDR3 protein: CASRTLPGTESYEQYF

clone size: -
V gene: TRBV11-1
J gene: TRBJ2-3
CDR3 protein: CASSLVQSAVTQYF

clone size: -
V gene: TRBV19
J gene: TRBJ2-7
CDR3 protein: CASREQTKRGYEQYF

clone size: -
V gene: TRBV13
J gene: TRBJ2-7
CDR3 protein: CASSFKLGPDRPYEQYF

clone size: -
V gene: TRBV24-1
J gene: TRBJ1-2
CDR3 protein: CATSNAGTVYGYTF

clone size: -
V gene: TRBV27
J gene: TRBJ2-5
CDR3 protein: CASRLRGPTGTGVRQETQYF